This record concerns one T cell receptor beta chain sequence. Its antigen remains unidentified. These data originate in a study of shared clonotypes between healthy human individuals. Study-level points and caveats: Sharing across several donors was seen in 4% to 5.5% of naive CD4 clonotypes. Naive subsets usually exceeded memory subsets in estimated richness.

V lost 0 bases and J lost 2, with 8 bases in between. Germline assignment: CDR1 SGHTA and CDR2 FQGNSA. The CDR3 runs 14 residues. Using about 0.2 ug DNA, tens of thousands of T cell genomes, the sorted-subset replicate PCRs were run. Data came from immunoSEQ multiplex PCR; TCRdb stores just in-frame clones and leaves some out. The data show around 2,000,000 clones, with about 95% seen just once and around 0.13% held by the top ten. The TCR comes from a man aged 18 to 29 in good health. The chain is built from TRBV7-2 and TRBJ2-7, with D unresolved. The sequencing input was naive CD4+ T cells sorted from blood. Subset in this sample: CD45RA+ positively selected. The CDR3: CASSLASQAYEQYF. CDR3 sequence (DNA): TGTGCCAGCAGCTTAGCGTCGCAGGCCTACGAGCAGTACTTC.